This TCR beta chain was recovered during a study of T cell changes during pregnancy in multiple sclerosis. Sequencing used immunoSEQ multiplex PCR; TCRdb keeps in-frame clones, though not all of them. Counted here are about 31,000 clones, 80% to 90% occurring once; the ten biggest clones make up about 9.9%. Germline loops: CDR1 LNHDA, CDR2 SQIVND (reference sequence). The CDR3 extends over 14 amino acids. V lost 5 bases, J lost 2 bases, and 12 bases lay in between. The TCR sequence derives from a female donor with multiple sclerosis, enrolled in a pregnancy study. The rearrangement uses TRBV19 and TRBJ1-1, with D possibly matching TRBD1 (6 bases). The sample here was CD8+ T cells from peripheral blood mononuclear cells, taken in the first trimester of pregnancy. CDR3 amino acids: CASSVGQPNTEAFF. The CDR3, as DNA: TGTGCCAGTAGTGTCGGACAGCCCAACACTGAAGCTTTCTTT.